At least ten counts were recorded for the clone carrying this TCR beta chain. Its antigen is not known. This entry is derived from a study of T cells in Graves' hyperthyroidism and ophthalmopathy. Broader study findings: Most clonotypes expanded in the thyroid (above 0.001) were also present in blood. It was a median approximately 7.1 months before onset that the model predicted ophthalmopathy.

Researchers amplified the TCR beta CDR3 regions from RNA transcripts. Carried out on the TCR CDR3, a first-round RT-PCR used the HTBI primer set. TCRdb redid the calling of the multiplex PCR reads with MiXCR, one entry per CDR3 protein. Here the sample spans about 520,000 distinct CDR3 sequences, roughly 24% being singletons. Lactation, pregnancy, other autoimmune disease or uncontrolled infection led to exclusion of patients. V lost 5 bases and J lost 0, with 7 bases in between. The CDR3 loop spans 12 amino acids. Germline CDR1 GTSNPN, CDR2 SVGIG (reference sequence). The sample comprised blood. The chain employs TRBV30 and TRBJ1-2; D remains ambiguous. The sequence came from a woman aged 30 to 39 with Graves' ophthalmopathy. CDR3 sequence reads: CAWVQANYGYTF. The CDR3 nucleotides read TGTGCCTGGGTCCAGGCTAACTATGGCTACACCTTC.